This T cell receptor beta chain was found in a study of shared clonotypes between healthy human individuals. Of note for this clone: At the DNA level, this CDR3 is encoded by other sequences in the same sample as well.

Per germline, CDR1 SEHNR and CDR2 FQNEAQ (reference sequence). The CDR3 consists of 14 residues. V was pared by 5 bases and J by 1 base, with 11 bases between. TCRdb keeps only in-frame clones here, not all; method: immunoSEQ multiplex PCR. Of 550,000 to 800,000 clones listed, about 90% were seen once; the top ten hold about a third. Source material: memory CD8+ T cells from PBMCs. The subset was: CD45RO+ cells pooled with CCR7-negative TemRA cells. V usage is TRBV7-9 and J usage is TRBJ1-1, with D uncertain. This TCR derives from a man between 18 and 29 years old in good health. Some clones in this sample may be carry-over from other donors' samples. The CDR3 bases are TGTGCCAGCAGCCCAGACATCAGGAACACTGAAGCTTTCTTT. Its protein product is CASSPDIRNTEAFF.